This T cell receptor (beta chain) was sequenced in a study of CD8+CD57+ T cells in acquired aplastic anemia. Trimming removed 1 base from V and 5 bases from J; junction bases left unmatched: 6. Germline V gene sequence: CDR1 SGHNT, CDR2 YYREEE (reference sequence). The CDR3 is 15 amino acids. Profiling that covered TCR beta VDJ and CDR3 relied on genomic DNA as its template. A single record per CDR3 protein comes from TCRdb applying MiXCR to the reads. The data contain about 220,000 distinct CDR3 sequences, about a third of them singletons. The rearrangement joins TRBV5-4 to TRBJ2-1; TRBD1 matches 7 bases. Material: sorted CD4+, CD8+, or CD8+CD57+ T cells (not recorded which) from PBMCs. This sequence originates from a human donor in good health, serving as a control. The CDR3 reads CASSLTGTENNEQFF. The CDR3 region has the DNA TGTGCCAGCAGCTTGACCGGGACAGAAAACAATGAGCAGTTCTTC.